One and the same sample provided the 7 T cell receptor beta chains below, sequenced in a study of blood T cell repertoires in COVID-19. The data were produced by immunoSEQ multiplex PCR, yet TCRdb's version contains in-frame clones alone and is incomplete. The sample carries roughly 60,000 clones, 85% recorded once. The specimen sequenced was peripheral blood. All receptors derive from a human donor in a cohort sampled during active COVID-19.

V is TRBV19 and J is TRBJ2-3; D remains ambiguous. V lost 3 bases and J 5 bases, leaving 9 bases between the germline ends. The CDR3 loop spans 13 amino acids. The germline V gene has CDR1 LNHDA and CDR2 SQIVND (reference sequence). The CDR3 nucleotides are TGTGCCAGTAGTATCCCCCCCCAAGATACGCAGTATTTT. This encodes CASSIPPQDTQYF.

The chain uses TRBV6-6 and TRBJ1-2, with a weak D call TRBD1 (5 bases). The CDR3 has 14 amino acids. The germline gives CDR1 MNHNY, CDR2 SVGAGI (reference sequence). V was trimmed by 4 bases and J by 0 bases, leaving 9 bases between them. The CDR3 protein is CASSSQGTNYGYTF. DNA of the CDR3: TGTGCCAGCAGTTCCCAGGGAACTAACTATGGCTACACCTTC.

The rearrangement joins TRBV18 to TRBJ1-4; a weak D match, TRBD1 (6 bases). The CDR3 is 15 amino acids. Germline lookup yields CDR1 KGHSH and CDR2 LQKENI. The V end was cut by 2 bases, the J end by 3 bases, with 10 bases between. DNA for the CDR3: TGTGCCAGCTCACCAGCCGGGACACCTAATGAAAAACTGTTTTTT. Translating gives CASSPAGTPNEKLFF.

The V call is TRBV7-2, the J call TRBJ1-1; TRBD1 is a possible D gene (6 bases). Germline values: CDR1 SGHTA, CDR2 FQGNSA. The CDR3 spans 14 residues. V was pared by 0 bases and J by 6 bases, with 11 bases between. Here the CDR3 DNA reads TGTGCCAGCAGCTTAGCGCGGGGGGCCCCTGAAGCTTTCTTT. As protein: CASSLARGAPEAFF. Drawing the rest from reference TRBV7-2 and TRBJ1-1, the complete variable domain is GAGVSQSPSNKVTEKGKDVELRCDPISGHTALYWYRQSLGQGLEFLIYFQGNSAPDKSGLPSDRFSAERTGGSVSTLTIQRTQQEDSAVYLCASSLARGAPEAFFGQGTRLTVV.

Here the CDR3 reads CASSGTGWTGNTIYF. CDR3 sequence (DNA): TGTGCCAGCAGCGGGACAGGGTGGACTGGAAACACCATATATTTT. The chain carries TRBV9 and TRBJ1-3; TRBD1 matches 8 bases. Per the germline V gene, CDR1 is SGDLS and CDR2 is YYNGEE. V lost 3 bases, J lost 2 bases, and 4 bases stayed unmatched. CDR3 length equals 15 residues.

This sequence joins TRBV7-2 and TRBJ1-4; 7 bases match TRBD1. The CDR3 sequence is 13 residues long. With V trimmed by 4 bases and J by 8 bases, 4 bases remained unmatched. CDR1 is SGHTA, CDR2 FQGNSA, per germline. CDR3 sequence reads: CASSSQGGEKLFF. In nucleotides, the CDR3 is TGTGCCAGCAGCTCTCAGGGGGGCGAAAAACTGTTTTTT.

This rearrangement joins TRBV3-1 (or the pseudogene TRBV3-2) to TRBJ2-5, with TRBD2 identical over 7 bases. The CDR3 has 14 residues. J gave up 3 bases and V 3 bases, and 4 bases lay outside the gene matches. Germline values: CDR1 LGHDT, CDR2 YNNKEL (reference sequence). For the CDR3, the DNA is TGTGCCAGCAGCCATGTGGCGGGGGAAGAGACCCAGTACTTC. It specifies CASSHVAGEETQYF.